This passage covers 3 T cell receptor beta chains from one sample sequenced in a study of T cell responses to AZD1222 COVID-19 vaccine. Method: immunoSEQ multiplex PCR; TCRdb's copy keeps in-frame clones and lacks some. Of under 200,000 clones listed, roughly nine tenths are singletons. The material sequenced was peripheral blood, taken on day 0 of AZD1222 vaccination. The receptors shown here come from an adult in good health.

The chain couples TRBV15 to TRBJ2-3; D gene ambiguous. V gave up 1 base and J gave up 0 bases, with 14 bases separating them. Germline V gene sequence: CDR1 LNHNV, CDR2 YYDKDF (reference sequence). This CDR3 comprises 17 residues. CDR3 region: CATSRGGIWSSTDTQYF. For the CDR3, the DNA is TGTGCCACCAGCAGAGGTGGCATCTGGTCTAGCACAGATACGCAGTATTTT.

This chain uses TRBV3-1 (or the pseudogene TRBV3-2) with TRBJ1-4; D unresolved. CDR3 length: 12 residues. V gave up 4 bases and J gave up 8 bases, with 8 bases separating them. Germline values: CDR1 LGHDT, CDR2 YNNKEL (reference sequence). CDR3 protein: CASSPPGEKLFF. In nucleotides, the CDR3 is TGTGCCAGCAGCCCACCGGGGGAAAAACTGTTTTTT.

This clone was seen only once. This sequence joins TRBV10-3 and TRBJ1-1; 11 nucleotides align to TRBD1. Germline V gene sequence: CDR1 ENHRY, CDR2 SYGVKD. The V segment lost 4 bases and the J segment 11 bases; nucleotides outside the gene matches: 6. The CDR3 length is 13 residues. In DNA, the CDR3 is TGTGCCATCAGTGCCGGGACAGGGGGTTTTGCTTTCTTT. Protein: CAISAGTGGFAFF.